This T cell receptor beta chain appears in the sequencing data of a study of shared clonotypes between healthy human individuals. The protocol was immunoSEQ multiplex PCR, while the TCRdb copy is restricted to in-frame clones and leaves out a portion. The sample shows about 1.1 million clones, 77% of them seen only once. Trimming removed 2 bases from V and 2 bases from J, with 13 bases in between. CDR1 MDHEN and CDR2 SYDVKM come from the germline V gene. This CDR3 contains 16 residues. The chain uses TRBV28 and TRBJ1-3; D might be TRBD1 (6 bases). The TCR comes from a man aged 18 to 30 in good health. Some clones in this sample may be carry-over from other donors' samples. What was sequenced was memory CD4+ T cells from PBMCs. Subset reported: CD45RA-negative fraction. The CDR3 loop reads CASSLGGQLTGNTIYF. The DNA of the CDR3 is TGTGCCAGCAGTTTAGGGGGGCAACTGACTGGAAACACCATATATTTT.